The rows below give T cell receptor beta chains drawn from one sample of a study of PD-1 blockade in classical Hodgkin lymphoma. TCRdb's table, derived via immunoSEQ multiplex PCR, lists solely in-frame clones and lacks some. The repertoire holds some 100,000 clones, around nine tenths seen once, with about 6.4% in the top ten. The source material was peripheral blood mononuclear cells (PBMCs), sampled before the second cycle of nivolumab. These TCRs come from a human donor with classical Hodgkin lymphoma. Each CDR3 is given with its conserved first and last residue. The D gene is left open where the match is weak. The size field is filled for only some rows; it gives once, few, many or a size class.

j_gene,len,abundance,v_gene,d_gene,CDR3aa,CDR3nt
TRBJ2-5,15,.,TRBV18,.,CASSPGDYGEETQYF,TGTGCCAGCTCACCCGGGGATTACGGCGAGGAGACCCAGTACTTC
TRBJ1-4,16,.,TRBV19,.,CASSIDSFATNEKLFF,TGTGCCAGTAGTATCGACAGCTTTGCAACTAATGAAAAACTGTTTTTT
TRBJ1-6,18,.,TRBV12-5,TRBD1,CASGLDPRGRQGDSPLHF,TGTGCTAGTGGTTTGGACCCGAGGGGCAGACAGGGCGATTCACCCCTCCACTTT
TRBJ1-1,16,once,TRBV15,.,CATSRDIQRGWTEAFF,TGTGCCACCAGCAGAGATATTCAGAGGGGATGGACTGAAGCTTTCTTT
TRBJ1-1,15,.,TRBV5-6,.,CASSRMTGSGTEAFF,TGTGCCAGCAGCAGGATGACAGGTTCGGGCACTGAAGCTTTCTTT
TRBJ2-5,13,.,TRBV5-4,.,CASSGGTQETQYF,TGTGCCAGCAGCGGCGGGACACAAGAGACCCAGTACTTC
TRBJ1-2,15,.,TRBV7-9,.,CASINSGQPSSGYTF,TGTGCCAGCATCAATTCGGGGCAGCCCTCATCTGGCTACACCTTC
TRBJ2-1,13,.,TRBV5-1,TRBD1,CASSWLTGSEQFF,TGCGCCAGCAGCTGGCTGACAGGGAGTGAGCAGTTCTTC
TRBJ2-7,13,.,TRBV5-1,.,CASSFTGEGEQYF,TGCGCCAGCAGCTTTACAGGGGAGGGCGAGCAGTACTTC
TRBJ1-5,16,.,TRBV5-6,.,CASNVYGTGHSQPQHF,TGTGCCAGCAACGTCTATGGTACGGGGCATAGTCAGCCCCAGCATTTT
TRBJ1-4,14,.,TRBV7-2,.,CASSLSAPNEKLFF,TGTGCCAGCAGCTTATCTGCCCCTAATGAAAAACTGTTTTTT
TRBJ1-2,13,.,TRBV28,.,CASSPTGFFGYTF,TGTGCCAGCAGCCCCACAGGATTCTTTGGCTACACCTTC
TRBJ1-2,12,few,TRBV2,.,CATVPSNYGYTF,TGTGCCACCGTTCCCTCTAACTATGGCTACACCTTC
TRBJ1-1,15,.,TRBV12-5,.,CASGLDRVTNTEAFF,TGTGCTAGTGGTTTGGACAGGGTTACGAACACTGAAGCTTTCTTT
TRBJ1-5,15,once,TRBV5-1,.,CASSLAGQTYQPQHF,TGCGCCAGCAGCTTGGCCGGACAGACCTATCAGCCCCAGCATTTT
TRBJ1-2,16,.,TRBV4-3,.,CASSQDLGGAAYGYTF,TGCGCCAGCAGCCAAGATCTAGGAGGGGCGGCCTATGGCTACACCTTC
TRBJ2-3,16,.,TRBV6-6,TRBD2,CASSRRTSGGEDTQYF,TGTGCCAGCAGTCGTCGGACTAGCGGGGGGGAAGATACGCAGTATTTT
TRBJ1-2,12,few,TRBV30,.,CAWSVGLYGYTF,TGTGCCTGGAGTGTAGGCCTCTATGGCTACACCTTC
TRBJ1-2,16,.,TRBV7-9,.,CASRAGVQGEGYGYTF,TGTGCCAGCAGAGCCGGTGTTCAGGGAGAGGGTTATGGCTACACCTTC
TRBJ2-7,14,.,TRBV7-9,TRBD1,CASSLGDRGGEQYF,TGTGCCAGCAGCTTAGGGGACAGGGGCGGCGAGCAGTACTTC
TRBJ2-3,16,.,TRBV4-1,TRBD2,CASSQDGLAGSDTQYF,TGCGCCAGCAGCCAAGATGGCCTAGCGGGGTCGGATACGCAGTATTTT
TRBJ1-1,13,few,TRBV7-9,.,CASSPGAVGEAFF,TGTGCCAGCAGCCCCGGGGCTGTAGGTGAAGCTTTCTTT
TRBJ1-2,11,.,TRBV18,TRBD1,CASSPRTGVVF,TGTGCCAGCTCACCAAGGACAGGGGTTGTCTTC
TRBJ1-2,12,.,TRBV5-1,.,CASSLAGDGYTF,TGCGCCAGCAGCTTAGCCGGGGACGGCTACACCTTC
TRBJ2-3,15,.,TRBV5-1,TRBD1,CASSLEGTGTDTQYF,TGCGCCAGCAGCTTGGAGGGGACAGGGACAGATACGCAGTATTTT
TRBJ1-3,14,.,TRBV28,.,CASSSGGSGNTIYF,TGTGCCAGCAGTTCCGGGGGCTCTGGAAACACCATATATTTT
TRBJ2-2,15,.,TRBV7-8,.,CASSLRAFTAGELFF,TGTGCCAGCAGCTTAAGGGCATTTACGGCCGGGGAGCTGTTTTTT
TRBJ2-7,15,.,TRBV10-3,.,CAISDAGTVTYEQYF,TGTGCCATCAGTGACGCCGGGACCGTGACCTACGAGCAGTACTTC
TRBJ1-6,18,once,TRBV10-1,.,CASSEYPPRFRERSPLHF,TGCGCCAGCAGTGAGTATCCCCCTAGGTTTCGGGAGAGGTCACCCCTCCACTTT
TRBJ2-7,15,.,TRBV28,TRBD1,CASSLFGTGRHEQYF,TGTGCCAGCAGTTTATTTGGGACAGGGAGACACGAGCAGTACTTC
TRBJ2-4,14,.,TRBV12-5,.,CASGATTVPNIQYF,TGTGCTAGTGGCGCGACGACGGTACCAAACATTCAGTACTTC
TRBJ2-7,16,.,TRBV19,.,CASSKLTGRISYEQYF,TGTGCCAGTAGCAAACTCACTGGACGGATCTCCTACGAGCAGTACTTC
TRBJ2-5,17,.,TRBV30,TRBD2,CAWSGWSPSGVQETQYF,TGTGCCTGGAGTGGCTGGTCGCCTAGCGGAGTCCAAGAGACCCAGTACTTC
TRBJ1-1,14,.,TRBV18,.,CASSPQVINTEAFF,TGTGCCAGCTCACCCCAGGTTATCAACACTGAAGCTTTCTTT
TRBJ1-5,15,few,TRBV7-8,.,CASSLATISNQPQHF,TGTGCCAGCAGCTTAGCGACAATTAGCAATCAGCCCCAGCATTTT
TRBJ2-1,14,.,TRBV27,.,CASSQGRPYNEQFF,TGTGCCAGCAGTCAGGGGCGCCCCTACAATGAGCAGTTCTTC
TRBJ2-2,16,.,TRBV28,TRBD1,CASSSGQLGATGELFF,TGTGCCAGCAGTTCGGGACAGCTCGGTGCGACCGGGGAGCTGTTTTTT